The clone carrying this T cell receptor beta chain occurred many times. This entry belongs to a study of T cell repertoires in cytomegalovirus infection. Study overall: Indications came from public TCR beta signatures; they pointed to CMV infection and to a matching HLA type.

TCRdb re-called the reads with MiXCR, one entry per CDR3 protein. The data contain about 530,000 distinct CDR3 sequences, 26% of them singletons. V trimming: 6 bases; J trimming: 8 bases; junction bases outside the gene matches: 6. This CDR3 has 13 amino acids. This chain links TRBV12-3 or TRBV12-4 with TRBJ1-4; 7 bases match TRBD1. The sequencing input was PBMCs. The receptor was isolated from a human donor in good health (CMV status not recorded). Some clones in this sample may be carry-over from other donors' samples. The CDR3 DNA reads as TGTGCCAGCAGATCCACAGGGGTCGAAAAACTGTTTTTT. It yields the protein CASRSTGVEKLFF.